The 24 T cell receptor beta chains listed next were all sequenced from one sample in a study of blood T cells in healthy people across ages. Sample-barcoded 5' priming and a J-beta primer mix drove a second PCR of roughly 6 to 12 cycles. One entry per CDR3 protein results from TCRdb running MiXCR on the 5' RACE reads. This sample yields some 670,000 distinct CDR3 sequences, of which 52% are seen a single time; about 13% belongs to the top ten. Sequencing used blood. Receptor source: a woman older than 75 in good health.

For this clonotype: This may arise from a read error, as a much more abundant clone is one base away. The rearrangement joins TRBV12-3 or TRBV12-4 to TRBJ2-7; 9 bases agree with TRBD2. This CDR3 has 14 amino acids. Unmatched junction bases numbered 4, after V lost 4 bases and J lost 3 bases. In DNA, the CDR3 is TGTGCCAGCAGTTGGACTAGCGCTAGCTACGAGCAGTACTTC. Its translation: CASSWTSASYEQYF.

This clonotype was observed many times. The chain carries TRBV20-1 and TRBJ2-5; weak D call: TRBD2 (6 bases). The germline CDR1 and CDR2 sequences are DFQATT and SNEGSKA (reference sequence). The CDR3 has 12 residues. V gave up 5 bases and J gave up 5 bases, with 12 bases separating them. CDR3 nucleotide sequence: TGCAGTGCTTCGGACCGGGGGGAGACCCAGTACTTC. Translated, it gives CSASDRGETQYF.

This clonotype was counted a few times. The chain combines TRBV4-1 with TRBJ2-6, with TRBD2 identical over 7 bases. Germline trimming cut 0 bases from V and 3 bases from J; bases unmatched to any gene: 5. The CDR3 is 17 amino acids. CDR1 is MGHRA, CDR2 YSYEKL, per germline. The DNA for the CDR3 is TGCGCCAGCAGCCAAGACTATCGGGGGGTTGGGGCCAACGTCCTGACTTTC. Its protein is CASSQDYRGVGANVLTF.

This chain links TRBV2 with TRBJ2-3; D possibly matches TRBD1 or TRBD2 (5 bases each). The CDR3 has 13 amino acids. Germline V CDR1 and CDR2: SNHLY, FYNNEI. The V gene lost 3 bases and the J gene lost 11 bases, with 15 bases spanning the gap. CDR3 sequence: CASSEERDVGQYF. The CDR3 coding sequence is TGTGCCAGCAGTGAGGAACGGGACGTCGGGCAGTATTTT.

A single count supports this clonotype. This chain uses TRBV27 with TRBJ1-1; perhaps TRBD1 as D (6 bases). The CDR3 has 12 amino acids. The V end lost 6 bases, the J end lost 8 bases, and 13 bases lay between the germline ends. Germline loops: CDR1 MNHEY, CDR2 SMNVEV (reference sequence). The CDR3 sequence: CASSLQGGEAFF. The CDR3, as DNA: TGTGCCAGCAGCTTACAGGGTGGAGAAGCTTTCTTT.

The V call is TRBV9, the J call TRBJ1-1; D gene ambiguous. The CDR3 is 13 residues long. Germline V gives CDR1 SGDLS, CDR2 YYNGEE. V was clipped by 1 base and J by 4 bases, with 8 bases between them. CDR3 sequence (DNA): TGTGCCAGCAGCGTAAAGGGAACCACTGAAGCTTTCTTT. Encoded protein: CASSVKGTTEAFF.

The genes are TRBV7-2 and TRBJ1-1; TRBD1 might be the D (6 bases). Trimming removed 5 bases at V and 3 bases at J, with 13 bases between. Germline CDR1 SGHTA, CDR2 FQGNSA. CDR3 length equals 14 residues. As DNA, the CDR3 is TGTGCCAGCAGCCTCGGACAGAGCTACACTGAAGCTTTCTTT. Its translation is CASSLGQSYTEAFF.

The V call is TRBV28, the J call TRBJ2-5; D is uncertain. Germline V gene sequence: CDR1 MDHEN, CDR2 SYDVKM. This CDR3 comprises 14 residues. The ends were cut back, 6 bases at V and 1 base at J, with 12 bases in the middle. CDR3 DNA: TGTGCCAGCAGCCTGGTGGGAATCCAAGAGACCCAGTACTTC. Its translation: CASSLVGIQETQYF. Drawing the rest from reference TRBV28 and TRBJ2-5, the complete variable domain is DVKVTQSSRYLVKRTGEKVFLECVQDMDHENMFWYRQDPGLGLRLIYFSYDVKMKEKGDIPEGYSVSREKKERFSLILESASTNQTSMYLCASSLVGIQETQYFGPGTRLLVL.

Points on this clonotype: The junction and the germline gene differ at one end; a read error may be behind it. The gene calls are TRBV19 and TRBJ1-5, with D uncertain. Germline V gene lookup returns CDR1 LNHDA and CDR2 SQIVND (reference sequence). This CDR3 spans 11 amino acids. The CDR3 DNA follows: TGTGTCAGTAGTATGGGGCAGCCCCAGCATTTT. It specifies CVSSMGQPQHF.

The chain couples TRBV5-1 to TRBJ1-2; a weak D match, TRBD1 (6 bases). V shed 4 bases and J shed 0 bases, with 16 bases lying between them. Per the germline V gene, CDR1 is SGHRS and CDR2 is YFSETQ. The length of the CDR3 is 16 residues. The CDR3 loop is CASSGHRERSNYGYTF. The DNA of the CDR3 is TGCGCCAGCAGCGGGCACAGGGAGCGATCTAACTATGGCTACACCTTC. Based on the CDR3 plus reference TRBV5-1 and TRBJ1-2, the full variable domain is KAGVTQTPRYLIKTRGQQVTLSCSPISGHRSVSWYQQTPGQGLQFLFEYFSETQRNKGNFPGRFSGRQFSNSRSEMNVSTLELGDSALYLCASSGHRERSNYGYTFGSGTRLTVV.

This clonotype was counted ten times or more. V usage is TRBV5-1 and J usage is TRBJ2-3; D not resolved. The CDR3 extends over 14 amino acids. In germline, CDR1 is SGHRS, CDR2 YFSETQ. V was pared by 6 bases and J by 5 bases, with 16 bases between. The CDR3 DNA is TGCGCCAGCACTGGGCCCCAAGTGCAAGATACGCAGTATTTT. Protein product: CASTGPQVQDTQYF.

In this sample, this clonotype turned up many times. The V and J genes are TRBV7-2 and TRBJ2-7; TRBD2 aligns across 13 bases. The length of the CDR3 is 17 residues. Germline V gene data show CDR1 as SGHTA and CDR2 as FQGNSA. V was pared by 5 bases and J by 0 bases, with 7 bases of the junction left unmatched. CDR3 protein: CASSRTSGSASSYEQYF. The CDR3 region has the DNA TGTGCCAGCAGCCGGACTAGCGGGAGCGCGAGCTCCTACGAGCAGTACTTC.

This clonotype occurred many times. The V gene is TRBV28, the J gene TRBJ2-7; D might be TRBD1 (6 bases). V gave up 4 bases and J gave up 5 bases, with 15 bases separating them. The germline CDR1 and CDR2 sequences are MDHEN and SYDVKM. The CDR3 is made up of 14 amino acids. Here the CDR3 reads CASSSPGDSNEQYF. The CDR3 DNA sequence: TGTGCCAGCAGTTCTCCAGGGGATTCGAACGAGCAGTACTTC.

This chain uses TRBV3-1 with TRBJ2-6, with D possibly matching TRBD1 (6 bases). V lost 8 bases, J lost 1 base, and 18 bases lay in between. CDR1 and CDR2 from the germline V gene are LGHDT and YNNKEL (reference sequence). This CDR3 contains 17 residues. CDR3 coding DNA: TGTGCCAGCGCCCGGCTGGTGAGGGGGTCTGGGGCCAACGTCCTGACTTTC. This gives the protein CASARLVRGSGANVLTF.

The chain is built from TRBV9 and TRBJ2-2, with a weak D call TRBD2 (6 bases). The V end was cut by 3 bases, the J end by 6 bases, with 6 bases between. From germline, CDR1 is SGDLS and CDR2 YYNGEE. The CDR3 has 12 residues. The CDR3 protein is CASSGGAGELFF. CDR3 coding DNA: TGTGCCAGCAGCGGGGGGGCCGGGGAGCTGTTTTTT. Variable domain in full (rest from reference TRBV9 and TRBJ2-2): DSGVTQTPKHLITATGQRVTLRCSPRSGDLSVYWYQQSLDQGLQFLIQYYNGEERAKGNILERFSAQQFPDLHSELNLSSLELGDSALYFCASSGGAGELFFGEGSRLTVL.

The chain is built from TRBV20-1 and TRBJ1-1; D not resolved. CDR1 DFQATT and CDR2 SNEGSKA come from the germline V gene (reference sequence). The CDR3 has 15 amino acids. Trimming stripped 3 bases from V and 5 bases from J, with 19 bases between. In DNA, the CDR3 is TGCAGTGCTAGGTCGGTCAATCGGGGAGTGACTGAAGCTTTCTTT. Translating gives CSARSVNRGVTEAFF.

The chain joins TRBV12-3 or TRBV12-4 to TRBJ2-3; D might be TRBD1 (5 bases). The CDR3 consists of 12 residues. V lost 6 bases to trimming and J lost 6 bases, with 10 bases between them. CDR3 coding DNA: TGTGCCAGCAGACTCAGGGTGGATACGCAGTATTTT. Amino acids: CASRLRVDTQYF.

Concerning this clonotype: This clone may be a read error of a much larger clone one base away. The rearrangement uses TRBV19 and TRBJ2-5; 10 nucleotides align to TRBD2. V dropped 5 bases and J dropped 11; count of bases not matched to a gene: 11. Germline V gene lookup returns CDR1 LNHDA and CDR2 SQIVND (reference sequence). This CDR3 contains 14 residues. CDR3 protein: CASSLAGESNEQYF. The CDR3 coding sequence is TGTGCCAGTAGTCTAGCGGGAGAGAGCAATGAGCAGTACTTC. The full variable domain, its missing parts supplied by reference TRBV19 and TRBJ2-5, is DGGITQSPKYLFRKEGQNVTLSCEQNLNHDAMYWYRQDPGQGLRLIYYSQIVNDFQKGDIAEGYSVSREKKESFPLTVTSAQKNPTAFYLCASSLAGESNEQYFGPGTRLLVL.

The chain employs TRBV7-9 and TRBJ2-3; D is unresolved. CDR1 and CDR2 (germline): SEHNR, FQNEAQ (reference sequence). V was clipped by 4 bases and J by 0 bases, with 11 bases between them. The CDR3 runs to 15 residues. Here the CDR3 reads CASSCVLSSTDTQYF. The CDR3 nucleotides are TGTGCCAGCAGCTGCGTCCTCTCGAGCACAGATACGCAGTATTTT.

The chain is built from TRBV5-1 and TRBJ2-7; D tentatively reads TRBD1 or TRBD2 (5 bases each). The V gene's germline CDR1 is SGHRS and CDR2 YFSETQ. Deletions cut 3 bases from V and 6 bases from J, with 16 bases between. The CDR3 has 14 residues. The CDR3 DNA sequence: TGCGCCAGCAGCTCAGGGACCAGCCCAGTCGAGCAGTACTTC. It yields the protein CASSSGTSPVEQYF.

The V gene is TRBV20-1, the J gene TRBJ2-3; 7 bases agree with TRBD2. This CDR3 is built from 14 residues. Germline CDR1 DFQATT, CDR2 SNEGSKA (reference sequence). The trim removed 2 bases at V and 0 bases at J, leaving 2 bases unmatched. The CDR3 sequence is CSARKAGSTDTQYF. In DNA, the CDR3 is TGCAGTGCTAGAAAAGCGGGAAGCACAGATACGCAGTATTTT.

This clonotype was recorded a few times. Just one base apart from a much larger clone, this may be a read error. The chain links TRBV5-1 to TRBJ2-1; TRBD2 is a possible D gene (6 bases). Trimming cost V 4 bases and J 0 bases, with 14 bases left between them. The CDR3 has 16 residues. Per germline, CDR1 SGHRS and CDR2 YFSETQ. The CDR3 sequence is CASSPGDESSYNEQFF. CDR3 DNA sequence: TGCGCCAGCAGCCCGGGGGACGAGAGCTCCTACAATGAGCAGTTCTTC.

The V and J genes are TRBV2 and TRBJ2-1, with TRBD2 identical over 12 bases. This CDR3 has 15 residues. Per germline, CDR1 SNHLY and CDR2 FYNNEI. The junction had 5 bases not matched to a gene; V was cut back by 5 bases and J by 6 bases. CDR3 residues: CASSQTSGRSNEQFF. The CDR3 DNA reads TGTGCCAGCAGTCAGACTAGCGGGAGAAGCAATGAGCAGTTCTTC.

As concerns this clonotype: Possible read error: a much larger clone is one base away. J is TRBJ2-7 and V is TRBV20-1; D call uncertain. The length of the CDR3 is 15 residues. Per the germline V gene, CDR1 is DFQATT and CDR2 is SNEGSKA (reference sequence). The V and J ends lost 0 bases and 12 bases respectively, with 24 bases between them. The CDR3: CSARDLRDQQETRYF. The CDR3 region has the DNA TGCAGTGCTAGAGATCTTAGGGATCAGCAGGAGACCCGGTACTTC.